This T cell receptor (beta chain) is drawn from a study of shared clonotypes between healthy human individuals (dated by TCRdb to about 2020). About the investigation overall: The cohort included a few men and a couple of women between 18 and 49 years of age. To estimate repertoire size and how much clonotypes are shared between individuals, the study performed deep sequencing of blood TCR repertoires from roughly five healthy adults. Leukapheresis yielded between about 0.9 and 10 billion PBMCs per donor. To increase sequencing depth and limit assay-specific biases, TCR repertoire library preparation and sequencing were carried out by different laboratories using diverse techniques. The paper's findings and limits, for the study overall: Pairwise subsampling led to the expectation that sequencing depth would affect the degree of clonotype sharing among donors. Sampling was restricted to blood, and TCR repertoires in tissue are likely to differ from TCR repertoires in blood. The small number of donors limited the genetic and exposure-history diversity represented.

TCR CDR3 regions were amplified from genomic DNA by multiplex PCR using the deep immunoSEQ assay. Extracted genomic DNA from each cell subset was spread evenly across all wells of several immunoSEQ 96-well plates, with each plate serving as a replicate. For unsorted PBMC, 250 to 300 ng genomic DNA, equal to approximately 30,000 T cell genomes, was loaded into each replicate PCR. Genomic DNA from unsorted PBMC was sequenced over ten immunoSEQ deep assay plates. Purified libraries were measured with a Qubit 3.0 fluorometer, size-checked on a Bioanalyzer 2100, and measured again with the KAPA Library Quantification kit. Every immunoSEQ 96-well plate was sequenced on a separate single-read 150-cycle Illumina NextSeq 550 flow cell. Processing in the source paper ran as follows. Because only junctional sequences without quality scores were contained in the immunoSEQ output, filtering matching that applied to full-length reads could not be performed. To assign V/J genes and CDR3, sequences were annotated using PyIR, a Python wrapper for IgBLAST v1.9, with IMGT germline references. Reads were filtered out if the reads had weak V/J assignments (E-value above 1e-6), no CDR3, stop codons, out-of-frame junctions, or ambiguous translated residues. V3J clonotypes were defined as sequences sharing the same inferred V gene, J gene, and CDR3 amino acid sequence. Percentage overlap between repertoires was calculated by dividing the number of shared unique clonotypes by the size of the smaller repertoire. Richness of each repertoire was evaluated using RTK rarefaction, the Chao1 estimator, and Recon v2.1 estimates of unobserved clonotypes. This immuneACCESS table, as held by TCRdb, lists in-frame sequences with V and J called but not all clones. Of the missing ones, under half trace to an unresolved V gene in checked studies; the others have no known cause. V, J and clone size were drawn from that table, and D and trimming were deduced from the DNA. The table for this sample lists 450,000 to 600,000 clones; about 80% of them were counted only once. Jointly, the top ten make up 9.5% to 15% of the sample.

Turning to this clone: The target of this receptor is not known. It has no much larger one-base neighbor in the sample; base qualities were not kept.

The donors were healthy, HIV-negative adults who had no recently reported acute infections or vaccinations. Every donor was a Caucasian adult living in Nashville, Tennessee, USA. For unsorted samples, tens of millions of PBMCs were counted and genomic DNA was extracted with the QIAamp DNA Blood Mini kit. After blood collection by leukapheresis, PBMCs were isolated using Ficoll-Histopaque density gradient centrifugation and then cryopreserved in the vapor phase of liquid nitrogen. V drops 4 bases and J drops 3 bases, leaving 14 bases in between. The CDR3 contains 14 residues, cysteine and phenylalanine counted. The kept DNA is CDR3 alone, 42 bases in frame from the first base. In the germline V gene, CDR1 corresponds to SGHRS and CDR2 to YFSETQ.

The sequenced sample was PBMCs. The chain uses TRBV5-1 and TRBJ2-7; a tentative D match to TRBD2 spans 6 bases. This TCR derives from a woman between 35 and 50 years old in good health. Some clones in this sample may be carry-over from other donors' samples. The CDR3 sequence is CASSPGLSGYEQYF. The DNA sequence is given as TGCGCCAGCAGCCCGGGCCTTAGCGGCTACGAGCAGTACTTC.